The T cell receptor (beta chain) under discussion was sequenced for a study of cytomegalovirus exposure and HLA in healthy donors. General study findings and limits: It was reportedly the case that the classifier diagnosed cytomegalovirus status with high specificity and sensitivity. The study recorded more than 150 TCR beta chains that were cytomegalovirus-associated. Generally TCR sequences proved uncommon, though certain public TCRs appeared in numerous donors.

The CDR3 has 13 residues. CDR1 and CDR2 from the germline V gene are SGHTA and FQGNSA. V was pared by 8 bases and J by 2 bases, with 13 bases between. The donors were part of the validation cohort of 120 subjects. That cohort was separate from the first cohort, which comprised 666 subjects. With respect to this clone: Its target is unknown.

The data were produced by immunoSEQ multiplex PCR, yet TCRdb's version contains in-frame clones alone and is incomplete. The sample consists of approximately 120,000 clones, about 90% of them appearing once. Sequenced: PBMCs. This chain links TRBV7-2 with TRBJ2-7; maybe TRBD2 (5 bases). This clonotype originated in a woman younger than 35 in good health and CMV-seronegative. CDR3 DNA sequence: TGTGCCAGCGTATGGCCCGGGACCTACGAGCAGTACTTC. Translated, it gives CASVWPGTYEQYF.